The T cell receptor beta chain under discussion was sequenced for a study of monozygotic twins with inflammatory bowel disease (dated by TCRdb to 2018 to 2020). A note on the overall study: The complete study included 28 monozygotic twin pairs: 19 IBD-discordant Danish pairs and nine German pairs, of which four were IBD-concordant and five were IBD-discordant. Disease-associated traits were sought mainly through comparisons between IBD patients and their genetically identical healthy co-twins within discordant pairs. Each individual had, on average, about 151 000 unique TCRalpha sequences and 181 000 unique TCRbeta sequences available for analysis. The investigation overall reported the following: No single strong signal or clonotype linked to IBD turned up in the results, so the idea that one exists was not supported. Different T cell subtypes could not be distinguished in the analysis. Compared with healthy twins, IBD patients had fewer clonotypes in common with other individuals, a difference most pronounced in patients showing signs of disease activity. TCRbeta repertoire diversity, by inverse Simpson index, was decreased in IBD patients compared with their healthy co-twins. Differing immunosuppressive treatments among patients may have added background noise and inter-individual variability to the repertoires. Repertoire similarity did not differ between concordant and discordant twins, possibly due to limited statistical power.

Note on this clonotype: Its target antigen remains unknown.

From each donor, a roughly 2.3 ml peripheral blood sample was collected into PAXgene tubes and stored at -80 degrees C. Total RNA was isolated from whole blood with the PAXgene blood miRNA kit on an automated QIAcube, without T cell sorting. Deep TCRalpha and TCRbeta repertoire profiling with unique molecular barcoding was performed on peripheral blood of monozygotic twin pairs concordant or discordant for inflammatory bowel disease. Smoking habits were recorded for all twin pairs, with individuals classified as current, former or never smokers. The CDR1 and CDR2 encoded by the germline V gene are KGHDR and SFDVKD. From cysteine to phenylalanine, the CDR3 is 12 amino acids long. The protein alone is recorded here. The library was produced with 5' RACE. Each TCR library was prepared from about 3,400 ng of total RNA. cDNA was synthesized with SMARTScribe reverse transcriptase in eight separate reactions per sample. During cDNA synthesis, unique molecular identifiers containing a 6-nucleotide sample barcode were introduced by template switching. Amplification of TCRalpha and TCRbeta cDNA involved two nested PCRs of approximately 16 and 9 cycles, and each PCR was followed by bead purification. Before amplification, the cDNA was both treated with uracil DNA-glycosylase and purified with the QIAquick PCR purification kit. The second PCR was the step at which Illumina TruSeq-compatible adapters and sample-specific barcodes were added. Library quality and concentration were checked on TapeStation and Qubit, and libraries were pooled at around 5.3 ng each. Pooled libraries were sequenced on an Illumina HiSeq2500 single-index Rapid Run with 2 x 100 bp reads and custom sequencing primers. Per the original workflow: MiGEC version 1.2.6 was used for UMI-based consensus assembly to correct PCR and sequencing errors. V(D)J alignment, clonotype assembly and CDR3 extraction were performed with MiXCR version 2.1.1. Gene usage, clonotype sharing and MAIT/NKT TCR abundance were normalised by analysing the top 1000, 10 000 and 20 000 clonotypes per sample. Diversity was computed as the inverse Simpson index with the vegan R package after downsampling to 27 000 UMIs. Paired Mann-Whitney U tests were applied to discordant twin pairs, and Benjamini-Hochberg correction was used for multiple testing. After TCRdb reprocessed the reads, each CDR3 protein sequence was kept as one row, without DNA. The V and J calls and clone size come from TCRdb's table, not from the authors' own analysis. The sample table includes approximately 100,000 distinct CDR3 sequences. The ten largest account for around 12% of the sample.

The receptor was isolated from a human donor with ulcerative colitis or Crohn's disease, or a healthy co-twin of an affected twin (not recorded which). The sequenced sample consisted of blood. The chain is assembled from TRBV24-1 and TRBJ2-5. The CDR3 here reads CATSDEQETQYF.